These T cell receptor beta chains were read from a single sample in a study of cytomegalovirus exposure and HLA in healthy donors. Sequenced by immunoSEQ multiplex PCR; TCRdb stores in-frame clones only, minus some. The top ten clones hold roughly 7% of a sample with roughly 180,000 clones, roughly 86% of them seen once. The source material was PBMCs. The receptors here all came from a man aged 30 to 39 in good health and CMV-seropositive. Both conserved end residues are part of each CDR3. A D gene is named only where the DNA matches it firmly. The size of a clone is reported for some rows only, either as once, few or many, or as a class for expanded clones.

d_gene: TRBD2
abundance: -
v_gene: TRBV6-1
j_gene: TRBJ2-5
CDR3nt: TGTGCCAGCCGGATAGCGGGAGCCCAAGAGACCCAGTACTTC
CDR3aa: CASRIAGAQETQYF

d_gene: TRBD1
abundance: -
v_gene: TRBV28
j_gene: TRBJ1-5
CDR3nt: TGTGCCAGCACCTTGGACACAGGGGCGGTGGGCAATCAGCCCCAGCATTTT
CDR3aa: CASTLDTGAVGNQPQHF

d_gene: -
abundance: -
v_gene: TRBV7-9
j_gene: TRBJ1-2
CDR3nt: TGTGCCAGCAGCTCTACTGGAGACTATGGCTACACCTTC
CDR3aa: CASSSTGDYGYTF

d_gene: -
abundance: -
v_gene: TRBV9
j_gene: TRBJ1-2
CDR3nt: TGTGCCAGCAGCGTAGACGTGGGACACCCGAACTATGGCTACACCTTC
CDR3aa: CASSVDVGHPNYGYTF

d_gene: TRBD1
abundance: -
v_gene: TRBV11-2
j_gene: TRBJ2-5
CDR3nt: TGTGCCAGCAGCCAAAGGACAGGGGGCTTGAAGACCCAGTACTTC
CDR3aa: CASSQRTGGLKTQYF

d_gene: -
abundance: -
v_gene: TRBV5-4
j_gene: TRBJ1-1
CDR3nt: TGTGCCAGCAGCCTGAAGGGCCAGTATGAAGCTTTCTTT
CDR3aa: CASSLKGQYEAFF

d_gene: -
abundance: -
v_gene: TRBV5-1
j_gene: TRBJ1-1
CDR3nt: TGCGCCAGCAGCTTGGCCCCAGACACTGAAGCTTTCTTT
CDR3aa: CASSLAPDTEAFF

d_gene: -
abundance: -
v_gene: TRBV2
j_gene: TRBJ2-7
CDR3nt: TGTGCCAGCAGTGAAAGGGATCGGAACGAGCAGTACTTC
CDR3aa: CASSERDRNEQYF

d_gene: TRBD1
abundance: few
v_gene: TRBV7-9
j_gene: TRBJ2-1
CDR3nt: TGTGCCAGCAGCCTGGACAGGGGGCAGGGTGAGCAGTTCTTC
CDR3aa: CASSLDRGQGEQFF

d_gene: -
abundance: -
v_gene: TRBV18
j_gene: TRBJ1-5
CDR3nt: TGTGCCAGCTCCTCTTCACCCCCCGGGGGGAATCAGCCCCAGCATTTT
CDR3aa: CASSSSPPGGNQPQHF

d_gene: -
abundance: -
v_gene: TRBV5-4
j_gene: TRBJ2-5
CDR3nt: TGTGCCAGCACCCTTGGCCCTGGCCAAGAGACCCAGTACTTC
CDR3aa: CASTLGPGQETQYF

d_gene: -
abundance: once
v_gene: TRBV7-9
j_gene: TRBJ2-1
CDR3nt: TGTGCCAGCGGGGATAGCTCCTACAATGAGCAGTTCTTC
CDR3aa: CASGDSSYNEQFF

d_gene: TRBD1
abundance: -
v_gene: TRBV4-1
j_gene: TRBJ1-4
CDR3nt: TGCGCCAGCAGACCGACAGGGGAAAGATTTGAAAAACTGTTTTTT
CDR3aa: CASRPTGERFEKLFF

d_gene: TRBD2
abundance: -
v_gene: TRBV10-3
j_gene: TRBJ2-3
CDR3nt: TGTGCCATCAGGCTAGCGGGAGGGGCAGATACGCAGTATTTT
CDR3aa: CAIRLAGGADTQYF